The clone carrying this TCR beta chain came up many times. This entry comes from a study of early T cells in non-severe SARS-CoV-2 infection. The CDR3 covers 14 residues. V lost 4 bases to trimming and J lost 6 bases, with 14 bases between them. The germline CDR1 and CDR2 sequences are LGHDT and YNNKEL (reference sequence). TCRdb passed the 5' RACE reads through MiXCR, listing each CDR3 protein once. The repertoire has 45,000 or so distinct CDR3 sequences, about 7% of them found once; the top ten carry more than 7.5%. This sequence joins TRBV3-1 and TRBJ2-3, with D perhaps assigned TRBD1 or TRBD2 (6 bases each). The receptor was derived from an adult who was a healthcare worker with PCR-confirmed SARS-CoV-2 infection or an uninfected control (not recorded which). What was sequenced was whole blood. CDR3 nucleotides: TGTGCCAGCAGCCCAAGGGGGGCCGGCGATACGCAGTATTTT. Translation gives CASSPRGAGDTQYF.